This TCR beta chain was found in a study of cytomegalovirus exposure and HLA in healthy donors. Notes on the study in general: Generally TCR sequences proved uncommon, though certain public TCRs appeared in numerous donors.

Vbeta (60) and Jbeta (13) primers were used in the PCR. Profiled with immunoSEQ multiplex PCR; TCRdb holds only in-frame clones, not every one. This table holds under 200,000 clones, approximately 85% found once. The CDR3 has 14 amino acids. J was trimmed by 0 bases and V by 4 bases; bases with no gene match: 3. Germline lookup yields CDR1 WSHSY and CDR2 SAAADI. Regarding this clone: Its specificity is not known.

J is TRBJ2-7 and V is TRBV10-2, with 7 nucleotides matching TRBD1. Sequenced: PBMCs. This receptor was identified in a woman aged 50 to 65 in good health and CMV-seronegative. The CDR3 here is CASSAAGGSYEQYF. The CDR3 nucleotides are TGCGCCAGCAGTGCGGCAGGGGGCTCCTACGAGCAGTACTTC.